These 17 T cell receptor beta chains came from one sample sequenced in a study of beta chain features in type 1 diabetes. Expressed TCRB transcripts got sequenced, as all isolated RNA was reverse transcribed. Repertoires were generated with immunoSEQ multiplex PCR, while TCRdb's copy carries only in-frame clones and drops some. The sample carries about 300,000 clones, 7.5% to 9.5% recorded once. Sequencing used central memory CD4+ T cells from blood. These receptor sequences come from a young woman in good health.

In this sample, this clone turned up a few times. This sample includes further DNA sequences coding for the same CDR3. The chain couples TRBV15 to TRBJ1-5, with a tentative D call TRBD1 (5 bases). Per the germline V gene, CDR1 is LNHNV and CDR2 is YYDKDF (reference sequence). The CDR3 length is 13 residues. V lost 2 bases, J lost 4 bases, and 6 bases lay in between. The CDR3 bases are TGTGCCACCAGCAGAAAGGGGAATCAGCCCCAGCATTTT. It translates to CATSRKGNQPQHF.

J is TRBJ1-6 and V is TRBV4-2, with D hard to call. The CDR3 consists of 13 residues. V was clipped by 0 bases and J by 10 bases, with 7 bases between them. The V gene's germline CDR1 is LGHNA and CDR2 YNFKEQ. This chain's CDR3 is CASSQEKRSPLHF. In nucleotides, the CDR3 is TGTGCCAGCAGCCAAGAAAAGCGGTCACCCCTCCACTTT.

V gene TRBV4-1 combines with J gene TRBJ2-3; 7 nucleotides match TRBD2. Trimming at V came to 0 bases and at J to 4 bases, leaving 7 bases not matched to a gene. The length of the CDR3 is 16 residues. Germline CDR1 is MGHRA and CDR2 is YSYEKL. CDR3 protein: CASSQDAGVRADTQYF. The DNA of the CDR3 is TGCGCCAGCAGCCAAGATGCGGGAGTGCGGGCAGATACGCAGTATTTT.

A few counts support this clone. In DNA form, the CDR3 reads TGTGCCAGCTCACCTAACTCAGGACAACCTCAAGAGACCCAGTACTTC. Translated: CASSPNSGQPQETQYF. V is TRBV18 and J is TRBJ2-5; the D gene is possibly TRBD1 (5 bases). The CDR3 consists of 16 residues. Trimming removed 3 bases at V and 2 bases at J, with 16 bases between. Per the germline V gene, CDR1 is KGHSH and CDR2 is LQKENI.

This chain connects TRBV9 to TRBJ2-1; D is undetermined. Germline-derived CDR1 and CDR2 are SGDLS and YYNGEE. Trimming cost V 0 bases and J 6 bases, with 7 bases left between them. The CDR3 loop spans 13 amino acids. CDR3 amino acids: CASSVGVPNEQFF. Here the CDR3 DNA reads TGTGCCAGCAGCGTAGGTGTCCCCAATGAGCAGTTCTTC.

This clone appeared a few times. The chain carries TRBV5-6 and TRBJ2-5; 7 bases agree with TRBD1. This CDR3 contains 15 residues. CDR1 and CDR2 (germline): SGHDT, YYEEEE. Trimming cost V 6 bases and J 1 base; bases outside gene matches: 9. CDR3 in DNA: TGTGCCAGCACCGGGGACAGCAAATTCCAAGAGACCCAGTACTTC. Translated, it gives CASTGDSKFQETQYF. The full variable domain, rest sourced from reference TRBV5-6 and TRBJ2-5, is DAGVTQSPTHLIKTRGQQVTLRCSPKSGHDTVSWYQQALGQGPQFIFQYYEEEERQRGNFPDRFSGHQFPNYSSELNVNALLLGDSALYLCASTGDSKFQETQYFGPGTRLLVL.

This clone was picked up a small number of times. The rearrangement links TRBV27 to TRBJ2-7, with TRBD1 as a possible D gene (6 bases). Germline V lookup: CDR1 MNHEY, CDR2 SMNVEV (reference sequence). The CDR3 is made up of 12 amino acids. Trimming took off 7 bases at V and 9 bases at J, with 16 bases between the two ends. The CDR3 region is CASKTPQGSQYF. In DNA, the CDR3 is TGTGCCAGCAAGACACCACAGGGTTCGCAGTACTTC.

The table lists this clone with many counts. The sample carries other DNA sequences with the same CDR3. The rearrangement joins TRBV9 to TRBJ2-2; D uncertain. V lost 0 bases and J lost 2, with 5 bases in between. Germline CDR1 reads SGDLS; CDR2 reads YYNGEE. This CDR3 comprises 14 residues. This chain's CDR3 is CASSVAGNTGELFF. The CDR3 bases are TGTGCCAGCAGCGTAGCTGGTAACACCGGGGAGCTGTTTTTT.

The table lists this clone with a few counts. The genes are TRBV30 and TRBJ2-7; 8 bases agree with TRBD1. Trimming took 8 bases from V and 6 from J; bases not matched to a gene: 21. CDR1 and CDR2 (germline): GTSNPN, SVGIG (reference sequence). The CDR3 totals 16 residues. The CDR3 reads CAARTGSLGWSGEQYF. CDR3 DNA sequence: TGTGCCGCCCGGACAGGGTCCCTAGGGTGGTCTGGCGAGCAGTACTTC.

CDR3 in amino acids: CASSAQGRTEAFF. The CDR3 bases are TGTGCCAGCAGTGCTCAGGGGCGCACTGAAGCTTTCTTT. The chain joins TRBV27 to TRBJ1-1, with D possibly matching TRBD1 (6 bases). CDR1 and CDR2 from the germline V gene are MNHEY and SMNVEV (reference sequence). The CDR3 extends over 13 amino acids. The ends were cut back, 5 bases at V and 4 bases at J, with 11 bases in the middle.

There are a few counts of this clone. This chain uses TRBV7-8 with TRBJ2-7, with D hard to call. Germline V gives CDR1 SGHVS, CDR2 FQNEAQ. The CDR3 is 15 amino acids. V lost 2 bases and J lost 6, with 17 bases in between. The CDR3: CASSLSASPSGEQYF. CDR3 DNA: TGTGCCAGCAGCTTAAGTGCCAGCCCTAGTGGCGAGCAGTACTTC. Combining the CDR3 with reference TRBV7-8 and TRBJ2-7 gives the whole variable domain GAGVSQSPRYKVAKRGQDVALRCDPISGHVSLFWYQQALGQGPEFLTYFQNEAQLDKSGLPSDRFFAERPEGSVSTLKIQRTQQEDSAVYLCASSLSASPSGEQYFGPGTRLTVT.

The chain is built from TRBV2 and TRBJ1-5, with D possibly being TRBD1 (5 bases). Trimming cost V 2 bases and J 3 bases, with 11 bases left between them. Germline-derived CDR1 and CDR2 are SNHLY and FYNNEI. The CDR3 contains 15 residues. CDR3 region: CASSEQGISNQPQHF. In nucleotides, the CDR3 is TGTGCCAGCAGTGAACAGGGAATATCCAATCAGCCCCAGCATTTT.

The rearrangement uses TRBV14 and TRBJ1-3, with no clear D. The CDR3 spans 13 residues. The ends were cut back, 2 bases at V and 4 bases at J, with 6 bases in the middle. CDR1 is SGHDN and CDR2 is FVKESK in the germline V gene. In nucleotides, the CDR3 is TGTGCCAGCAGCCAATCAATGGGAAACACCATATATTTT. This gives the protein CASSQSMGNTIYF.

The rearrangement links TRBV28 to TRBJ2-7; weak D call: TRBD1 (6 bases). The CDR3 covers 14 residues. In germline, CDR1 is MDHEN, CDR2 SYDVKM. Trimming pared 7 bases from V and 0 bases from J, leaving 13 bases between. Written as DNA, the CDR3 is TGTGCCAGCACTGCCCTGGACAGCTCCTACGAGCAGTACGTC. This sequence encodes CASTALDSSYEQYV.

The chain uses TRBV5-1 and TRBJ1-3; possibly TRBD1 for D (5 bases). CDR3 size: 17 residues. Trimming took off 0 bases at V and 0 bases at J, with 13 bases between the two ends. Germline assignment: CDR1 SGHRS and CDR2 YFSETQ. CDR3 coding DNA: TGCGCCAGCAGCTTGGCGGGACGGATGAGCTCTGGAAACACCATATATTTT. It translates to CASSLAGRMSSGNTIYF.

This clone was picked up a small number of times. This sample also contains other DNA sequences that code for the same CDR3. V usage is TRBV27 and J usage is TRBJ1-2; 7 bases are shared with TRBD1. The V gene's germline CDR1 is MNHEY and CDR2 SMNVEV (reference sequence). The CDR3 covers 13 residues. J gave up 2 bases and V 6 bases, and 3 bases lay outside the gene matches. The CDR3 reads CASSLTGNYGYTF. CDR3 in DNA: TGTGCCAGCAGCCTGACAGGGAACTATGGCTACACCTTC.

This chain joins TRBV30 and TRBJ2-7, with D perhaps given as TRBD1 or TRBD2 (5 bases each). Germline V gene sequence: CDR1 GTSNPN, CDR2 SVGIG (reference sequence). V gave up 2 bases and J gave up 2 bases, with 10 bases separating them. There are 13 residues in the CDR3. The CDR3 region is CAWSRQGAYEQYF. CDR3 bases: TGTGCCTGGAGTAGGCAGGGAGCCTACGAGCAGTACTTC.